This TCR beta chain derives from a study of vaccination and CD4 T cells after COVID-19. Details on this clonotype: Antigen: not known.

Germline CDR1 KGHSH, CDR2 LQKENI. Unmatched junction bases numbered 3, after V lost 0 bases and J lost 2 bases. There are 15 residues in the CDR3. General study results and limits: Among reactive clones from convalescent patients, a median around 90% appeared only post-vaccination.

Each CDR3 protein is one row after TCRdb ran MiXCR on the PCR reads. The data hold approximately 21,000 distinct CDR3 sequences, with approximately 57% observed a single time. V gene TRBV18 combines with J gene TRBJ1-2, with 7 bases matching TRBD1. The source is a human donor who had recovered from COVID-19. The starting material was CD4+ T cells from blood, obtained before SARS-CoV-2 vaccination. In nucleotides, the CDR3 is TGTGCCAGCTCACCACCTCCGGGACAGAACTATGGCTACACCTTC. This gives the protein CASSPPPGQNYGYTF.